One and the same sample provided the 19 T cell receptor beta chains below, sequenced in a study of T cells in Graves' hyperthyroidism and ophthalmopathy. It was RNA transcripts that yielded the amplified TCR beta CDR3 regions. A first-round RT-PCR of the TCR CDR3 used the HTBI primer set. TCRdb processed the multiplex PCR reads anew with MiXCR; each CDR3 protein has one entry. The sample holds about 520,000 distinct CDR3 sequences; about 20% are singletons and the top ten take more than 25%. The sample taken for sequencing was blood. The receptors come from a man aged 18 to 30 with Graves' hyperthyroidism.

This clonotype was observed many times. V and J are TRBV6-5 and TRBJ2-7; 9 bases fit TRBD2. The CDR3 runs to 15 residues. CDR1 is MNHEY, CDR2 SVGAGI, per germline. The junction had 4 bases not matched to a gene; V was cut back by 0 bases and J by 4 bases. CDR3 sequence: CASSYSWRGGYEQYF. For the CDR3, the DNA is TGTGCCAGCAGTTACTCTTGGCGGGGGGGTTACGAGCAGTACTTC.

The chain links TRBV28 to TRBJ2-7; the D is unclear. The germline V gene has CDR1 MDHEN and CDR2 SYDVKM. Trimming took off 3 bases at V and 2 bases at J, with 8 bases between the two ends. This CDR3 has 13 amino acids. The CDR3 loop is CASSFLSTYEQYF. The CDR3 DNA follows: TGTGCCAGCAGTTTTCTAAGTACCTACGAGCAGTACTTC.

This clonotype was observed a few times. This sequence joins TRBV6-2 or TRBV6-3 and TRBJ2-4, with TRBD1 matching over 8 bases. This CDR3 comprises 17 residues. From germline, CDR1 is MNHEY and CDR2 SVGEGT. Losses at the gene ends were 2 bases for V and 0 bases for J; bases not matched to a gene: 6. The CDR3 DNA follows: TGTGCCAGCAGTTACGACAGGGGCGAGGGAGCCAAAAACATTCAGTACTTC. Translating it yields CASSYDRGEGAKNIQYF.

This clonotype was seen repeatedly, ten times or more. This chain links TRBV6-1 with TRBJ1-5; TRBD1 agrees at 8 bases. The CDR3 runs 16 residues. Trimming at V came to 3 bases and at J to 9 bases, leaving 13 bases not matched to a gene. CDR1 is MNHNS, CDR2 SASEGT, per germline. The CDR3 sequence: CASSELDRAGGRPQHF. The DNA of the CDR3 is TGTGCCAGCAGTGAGCTGGACAGGGCCGGAGGAAGGCCCCAGCATTTT.

This clonotype was seen at least ten times. The rearrangement joins TRBV5-5 to TRBJ1-3, with no clear D. The CDR3 covers 14 residues. Germline CDR1 reads SGHKS; CDR2 reads YYEKEE (reference sequence). V was clipped by 0 bases and J by 4 bases, with 8 bases between them. The CDR3 DNA reads TGTGCCAGCAGCTTGGAGCACGAGGGAAACACCATATATTTT. Encoded protein: CASSLEHEGNTIYF.

This clonotype occurred many times. The gene calls are TRBV6-1 and TRBJ2-2; the D gene could be TRBD1 or TRBD2 (5 bases each). The CDR3 length is 14 residues. The V end lost 2 bases, the J end lost 4 bases, and 8 bases lay between the germline ends. Looked up from germline, CDR1 is MNHNS and CDR2 is SASEGT. This CDR3 is CASSEMGVTGELFF. In DNA form, the CDR3 reads TGTGCCAGCAGTGAAATGGGGGTCACCGGGGAGCTGTTTTTT.

This clonotype came up many times. This sequence joins TRBV28 and TRBJ2-5; D tentatively fits TRBD1 or TRBD2 (6 bases each). Trimming pared 6 bases from V and 3 bases from J, leaving 17 bases between. Germline V gene sequence: CDR1 MDHEN, CDR2 SYDVKM. The CDR3 length is 15 residues. DNA of the CDR3: TGTGCCAGCAGCTGGGCCCGGGGGCGGGAAGAGACCCAGTACTTC. It specifies CASSWARGREETQYF.

The chain combines TRBV20-1 with TRBJ1-1; D is possibly TRBD1 (6 bases). Germline CDR1 and CDR2: DFQATT and SNEGSKA (reference sequence). The CDR3 spans 13 residues. V was cut by 3 bases and J by 10 bases, with 18 bases left in between. CDR3 region: CSARRVGGEGAFF. The DNA for the CDR3 is TGCAGTGCTAGGAGGGTCGGGGGCGAGGGAGCTTTCTTT.

This clonotype came up a few times. This chain links TRBV30 with TRBJ2-2; 8 nucleotides match TRBD1. V dropped 4 bases and J dropped 5; count of bases not matched to a gene: 6. In germline, CDR1 is GTSNPN, CDR2 SVGIG (reference sequence). This CDR3 is 14 amino acids long. CDR3 sequence (DNA): TGTGCCTGGACCCAGGACAGGGTGACCGGGGAGCTGTTTTTT. Residues: CAWTQDRVTGELFF.

This clonotype occurred a few times. A much larger clone differs from this one at a single base, so this may be a read error. The chain couples TRBV6-1 to TRBJ1-1; no reliable D call. Germline CDR1 reads MNHNS; CDR2 reads SASEGT. There are 13 residues in the CDR3. The CDR3 DNA sequence: TGTGCCAGCAGTGTCCCACCAATCCCTGAAGCTTGCTTT. It translates to CASSVPPIPEACF.

The chain joins TRBV3-1 to TRBJ2-7; weak D call: TRBD2 (6 bases). V lost 6 bases and J 2 bases, leaving 11 bases between the germline ends. The CDR3 has 13 residues. The germline V gene has CDR1 LGHDT and CDR2 YNNKEL (reference sequence). CDR3 nucleotide sequence: TGTGCCAGCAGGTCCCGGGAGACCTACGAGCAGTACTTC. Amino acids: CASRSRETYEQYF.

This clonotype came up many times. This chain links TRBV5-1 with TRBJ1-1; D not certain. V lost 3 bases to trimming and J lost 0 bases, with 6 bases between them. This CDR3 is 13 amino acids long. The germline gives CDR1 SGHRS, CDR2 YFSETQ. CDR3 in amino acids: CASSSALNTEAFF. CDR3 nucleotides: TGCGCCAGCAGCTCGGCACTGAACACTGAAGCTTTCTTT.

This clonotype was counted ten times or more. The chain links TRBV11-2 to TRBJ2-1; D is possibly TRBD2 (5 bases). The germline V gene encodes CDR1 SGHAT and CDR2 FQNNGV. V shed 4 bases and J shed 4 bases, with 17 bases lying between them. The CDR3 runs 16 residues. CDR3 sequence (DNA): TGTGCCAGCAGCTCCTCGGACTTCCTGAAATACAATGAGCAGTTCTTC. It specifies CASSSSDFLKYNEQFF.

The table lists this clonotype with a few counts. The chain recombines TRBV19 with TRBJ1-2; TRBD1 matches at 7 bases. This CDR3 is 16 amino acids long. J was trimmed by 4 bases and V by 7 bases; bases with no gene match: 15. Per the germline V gene, CDR1 is LNHDA and CDR2 is SQIVND (reference sequence). The CDR3 DNA reads as TGTGCCAGTACTCCAGACCAGACAGGGCTGCCCTATGGCTACACCTTC. Amino acid sequence: CASTPDQTGLPYGYTF.

This clonotype was counted ten times or more. The rearrangement joins TRBV19 to TRBJ1-1; TRBD1 is a possible D gene (6 bases). The CDR3 runs to 14 residues. The V gene's germline CDR1 is LNHDA and CDR2 SQIVND (reference sequence). V was clipped by 6 bases and J by 5 bases, with 16 bases between them. This CDR3 is CASRASGAGTEAFF. DNA for the CDR3: TGTGCCAGTAGGGCCTCAGGGGCCGGGACTGAAGCTTTCTTT.

This clonotype was found many times. The chain couples TRBV28 to TRBJ1-5; D is ambiguous. The CDR3 runs 14 residues. The germline gives CDR1 MDHEN, CDR2 SYDVKM. Trimming left V 6 bases short and J 2 bases short, with 11 bases between. Here the CDR3 DNA reads TGTGCCAGCAGCCTTAGAAGGGGCAATCAGCCCCAGCATTTT. This translates into CASSLRRGNQPQHF.

This clonotype was seen many times. The chain joins TRBV28 to TRBJ2-5; the match to TRBD1 covers 7 bases. V was pared by 6 bases and J by 3 bases, with 4 bases of the junction left unmatched. The CDR3 is 13 residues long. Germline V CDR1 and CDR2: MDHEN, SYDVKM. This chain's CDR3 is CASSPDREETQYF. The CDR3 DNA reads as TGTGCCAGCAGCCCCGACAGGGAAGAGACCCAGTACTTC.

The CDR3 DNA is TGTGCCAGCAGTCCACGTCCGGGACAGGGGGCGTGGGAGCAGTACTTC. This translates into CASSPRPGQGAWEQYF. The chain employs TRBV3-1 and TRBJ2-7, with 12 bases fitting TRBD1. The junction had 13 bases not matched to a gene; V was cut back by 6 bases and J by 7 bases. Germline CDR1 reads LGHDT; CDR2 reads YNNKEL (reference sequence). The CDR3 runs 16 residues.

This clonotype appeared many times. The CDR3 protein is CASSLARTQPQHF. The CDR3 bases are TGTGCCAGCAGTTTAGCCAGGACTCAGCCCCAGCATTTT. The chain links TRBV28 to TRBJ1-5; D unresolved. Germline CDR1 MDHEN, CDR2 SYDVKM. V was shortened by 2 bases and J by 6 bases, with 8 bases between the two germline ends. The CDR3 has 13 amino acids.